This T cell receptor (beta chain) was recovered during a study of cytomegalovirus exposure and HLA in healthy donors. The wider study: Counted in an early data release were roughly 87 million unique TCRs from HLA-typed donors. General study points: Common viral pathogens seemed to be connected with several of the most significant clusters, according to a later analysis. Among donors in an Asian-associated ancestry cluster, a later analysis reportedly found fewer N-insertions than the roughly 680-donor mean. CMV serostatus stood as the only immune exposure information on hand.

The CDR3 runs to 16 residues. The junction had 8 bases not matched to a gene; V was cut back by 5 bases and J by 1 base. Germline V lookup: CDR1 SGHVS, CDR2 FQNEAQ. Use of 60 Vbeta and 13 Jbeta primers characterized the PCR. Measured with immunoSEQ multiplex PCR; TCRdb has only the in-frame clones, and not every one. Of 170,000 or so clones in the sample, over 70% were seen once. On this clone itself: Its antigen is not identified.

Material for sequencing was PBMCs. The chain has TRBV7-8 and TRBJ2-3, with 8 bases matching TRBD1. The TCR was taken from a woman between 45 and 65 years old in good health and CMV-seropositive. The CDR3 nucleotides are TGTGCCAGCAGCACCCGGACAGGGTCGGGCACAGATACGCAGTATTTT. Its translation: CASSTRTGSGTDTQYF.